One sample yielded the 20 T cell receptor beta chains listed below, sequenced in a study of response to subunit inactivated influenza vaccine. Via MiXCR, TCRdb re-called the RT-PCR reads, giving one row per CDR3 protein. The profile shows some 500,000 distinct CDR3 sequences, around 13% of them singletons. Specimen: PBMCs from blood, collected around seven weeks after vaccination. These receptors were obtained from a man aged 50 or older who received an inactivated influenza vaccine.

At least ten counts were recorded for this clonotype. The chain is built from TRBV4-2 and TRBJ2-7, with D possibly TRBD2 on 6 matching bases. The V end was cut by 4 bases, the J end by 3 bases, with 16 bases between. This CDR3 has 15 residues. The germline gives CDR1 LGHNA, CDR2 YNFKEQ. CDR3 residues: CASSPRAGQYYEQYF. The CDR3 nucleotides are TGTGCCAGCAGCCCCCGTGCGGGGCAGTACTACGAGCAGTACTTC.

The sample holds many counts of this clonotype. The chain recombines TRBV12-3 or TRBV12-4 with TRBJ2-2; D might be TRBD1 (6 bases). The CDR3 contains 15 residues. Trimming shortened V by 5 bases and J by 1 base, and 11 bases separated the two germline ends. Written as DNA, the CDR3 is TGTGCCAGCAGTGCCCAGGGGAAGAACACCGGGGAGCTGTTTTTT. Translated: CASSAQGKNTGELFF.

This clonotype has more than one count but fewer than ten. This chain joins TRBV9 and TRBJ1-4; no clear D. This CDR3 contains 16 residues. The germline V gene encodes CDR1 SGDLS and CDR2 YYNGEE. V lost 4 bases and J 0 bases, leaving 13 bases between the germline ends. The CDR3 loop is CASSFGPLPTNEKLFF. The CDR3 DNA reads TGTGCCAGCAGCTTCGGGCCGCTTCCAACTAATGAAAAACTGTTTTTT.

The chain joins TRBV7-2 to TRBJ1-6; D unclear. Germline loops: CDR1 SGHTA, CDR2 FQGNSA. Trimming took 2 bases from V and 7 from J, leaving 12 bases between them. The CDR3 runs to 15 residues. The DNA for the CDR3 is TGTGCCAGCAGCTTAACGTCAGGTGAAAATTCACCCCTCCACTTT. Translating gives CASSLTSGENSPLHF.

The chain employs TRBV15 and TRBJ2-7, with TRBD2 identical over 9 bases. Trimming cost V 2 bases and J 3 bases; bases outside gene matches: 5. This CDR3 comprises 15 residues. Germline V gives CDR1 LNHNV, CDR2 YYDKDF (reference sequence). The CDR3 DNA reads TGTGCCACCAGCAGACTAGCGGGGCCACTCTACGAGCAGTACTTC. Protein sequence: CATSRLAGPLYEQYF.

This clonotype was observed a handful of times. V is TRBV10-3 and J is TRBJ2-5; TRBD2 aligns across 12 bases. After removal of 10 bases from V and 1 base from J, the junction contained 16 bases not matched to a gene. Germline CDR1 ENHRY, CDR2 SYGVKD. The CDR3 runs to 18 residues. This CDR3 is CATTRHGLAGGTQETQYF. The CDR3 DNA reads TGTGCCACCACACGCCATGGGCTAGCGGGAGGGACCCAAGAGACCCAGTACTTC.

This clonotype appeared a few times. This rearrangement joins TRBV20-1 to TRBJ2-7, with 10 bases aligning to TRBD2. J lost 7 bases, V lost 1 base, and 13 bases had no gene match. This CDR3 is 16 amino acids long. Germline CDR1 DFQATT, CDR2 SNEGSKA (reference sequence). CDR3 sequence (DNA): TGCAGTGCTAGAGTTCCTTCTAGCGGGAGAGTAGAAGAGCAGTACTTC. Its protein product is CSARVPSSGRVEEQYF.

This clonotype was picked up many times. The chain couples TRBV7-2 to TRBJ2-7, with D perhaps being TRBD1 or TRBD2 (5 bases each). V lost 1 base and J 4 bases, leaving 14 bases between the germline ends. This CDR3 has 15 amino acids. Germline V gene sequence: CDR1 SGHTA, CDR2 FQGNSA. Here the CDR3 DNA reads TGTGCCAGCAGCTTAGGGGGGAGTGAAATTTACGAGCAGTACTTC. It is translated as CASSLGGSEIYEQYF.

This chain joins TRBV12-3 or TRBV12-4 and TRBJ2-7; D may be TRBD1 or TRBD2 (5 bases each). The V and J ends lost 0 bases and 4 bases respectively, with 7 bases between them. The CDR3 has 13 residues. CDR3 DNA sequence: TGTGCCAGCAGTTTAGCCAGGGAGTACGAGCAGTACTTC. Protein product: CASSLAREYEQYF.

A few counts support this clonotype. This rearrangement joins TRBV12-3 or TRBV12-4 to TRBJ2-7; D is perhaps TRBD1 or TRBD2 (5 bases each). This CDR3 is 14 amino acids long. The ends were cut back, 7 bases at V and 5 bases at J, with 18 bases in the middle. In DNA form, the CDR3 reads TGTGCCAGCACTCGGACGGGGCCTCGCCACGAGCAGTACTTC. Translated, it gives CASTRTGPRHEQYF.

The chain couples TRBV10-3 to TRBJ2-3; D is perhaps TRBD1 or TRBD2 (6 bases each). The V and J ends lost 6 bases and 4 bases respectively, with 8 bases between them. Germline V CDR1 and CDR2: ENHRY, SYGVKD. The CDR3 runs 12 residues. CDR3 coding DNA: TGTGCCATCAGAGGGGGGCCAGATACGCAGTATTTT. This sequence encodes CAIRGGPDTQYF.

The chain joins TRBV30 to TRBJ2-3, with D perhaps matching TRBD2 (6 bases). V was clipped by 0 bases and J by 0 bases, with 16 bases between them. Germline lookup yields CDR1 GTSNPN and CDR2 SVGIG (reference sequence). This CDR3 comprises 17 residues. CDR3 residues: CAWSVRSRGISTDTQYF. The CDR3 bases are TGTGCCTGGAGTGTTCGATCTCGGGGGATCAGCACAGATACGCAGTATTTT.

The chain employs TRBV20-1 and TRBJ1-6; TRBD1 is a possible D gene (5 bases). Germline values: CDR1 DFQATT, CDR2 SNEGSKA (reference sequence). Trimming took off 5 bases at V and 14 bases at J, with 16 bases between the two ends. This CDR3 is 12 amino acids long. In nucleotides, the CDR3 is TGCAGTGCTGGGCCGGGACGGGGCACCCTCCACTTT. Its protein is CSAGPGRGTLHF.

This clonotype has just a few counts. The rearrangement uses TRBV7-2 and TRBJ1-2, with 11 positions matching TRBD1. Trimming cost V 5 bases and J 7 bases; bases outside gene matches: 3. The CDR3 extends over 13 amino acids. Germline CDR1 reads SGHTA; CDR2 reads FQGNSA. DNA for the CDR3: TGTGCCAGCAGCCAGGACAGGGGGCTTGGCTACACCTTC. Its protein product is CASSQDRGLGYTF.

This clonotype was seen ten or more times. The CDR3 DNA follows: TGCGCCAGCAGCTTGGAAGTCCAGTCCTACGAGCAGTACTTC. Translating gives CASSLEVQSYEQYF. V usage is TRBV5-1 and J usage is TRBJ2-7; D is undetermined. The germline V and J ends were trimmed by 0 bases and 1 base, with 8 bases remaining between them. The CDR3 is 14 residues long. Germline V lookup: CDR1 SGHRS, CDR2 YFSETQ.

The V call is TRBV2, the J call TRBJ1-5; a weak D match, TRBD1 (6 bases). Germline CDR1 reads SNHLY; CDR2 reads FYNNEI. The CDR3 covers 21 residues. V was trimmed by 3 bases and J by 0 bases, leaving 27 bases between them. CDR3 region: CASSEEDSESLMAYSNQPQHF. For the CDR3, the DNA is TGTGCCAGCAGTGAGGAGGACAGTGAGAGCCTTATGGCGTATAGCAATCAGCCCCAGCATTTT. Variable domain in full (rest from reference TRBV2 and TRBJ1-5): EPEVTQTPSHQVTQMGQEVILRCVPISNHLYFYWYRQILGQKVEFLVSFYNNEISEKSEIFDDQFSVERPDGSNFTLKIRSTKLEDSAMYFCASSEEDSESLMAYSNQPQHFGDGTRLSIL.

This clonotype was recorded many times. This chain joins TRBV29-1 and TRBJ2-1, with D uncertain. The CDR3 is 14 residues long. Trimming took off 3 bases at V and 3 bases at J, with 12 bases between the two ends. Per the germline V gene, CDR1 is SQVTM and CDR2 is ANQGSEA. CDR3 region: CSVDGQAFYNEQFF. The CDR3 DNA sequence: TGCAGCGTTGATGGGCAGGCCTTCTACAATGAGCAGTTCTTC.

In its sample, this clonotype was seen many times. The chain links TRBV6-2 or TRBV6-3 to TRBJ2-1; 8 bases map to TRBD2. CDR1 MNHEY and CDR2 SVGEGT come from the germline V gene. V was clipped by 2 bases and J by 6 bases; unmatched bases: 9. The CDR3 extends over 16 amino acids. The DNA for the CDR3 is TGTGCCAGCAGTTACCGTGTCTCGGGGGGGAGCAATGAGCAGTTCTTC. This encodes CASSYRVSGGSNEQFF.

This clonotype has a handful of counts. This chain's CDR3 is CASRSPQGSQYF. Here the CDR3 DNA reads TGCGCCAGCAGGTCTCCACAGGGTTCGCAGTATTTT. This chain connects TRBV5-1 to TRBJ2-3; D possibly corresponds to TRBD1 (6 bases). The length of the CDR3 is 12 residues. V lost 5 bases and J 10 bases, leaving 14 bases between the germline ends. The germline V gene has CDR1 SGHRS and CDR2 YFSETQ. Filled out from reference TRBV5-1 and TRBJ2-3, the complete variable domain reads KAGVTQTPRYLIKTRGQQVTLSCSPISGHRSVSWYQQTPGQGLQFLFEYFSETQRNKGNFPGRFSGRQFSNSRSEMNVSTLELGDSALYLCASRSPQGSQYFGPGTRLTVL.

This clonotype came up many times. This CDR3 reads CASRSTGTGNTIYF. The CDR3 DNA reads TGTGCCAGCAGGAGTACAGGGACCGGAAACACCATATATTTT. V is TRBV12-3 or TRBV12-4 and J is TRBJ1-3; possible D gene TRBD1, 6 bases. The V gene lost 6 bases and the J gene lost 4 bases, with 13 bases spanning the gap. The CDR3 covers 14 residues.